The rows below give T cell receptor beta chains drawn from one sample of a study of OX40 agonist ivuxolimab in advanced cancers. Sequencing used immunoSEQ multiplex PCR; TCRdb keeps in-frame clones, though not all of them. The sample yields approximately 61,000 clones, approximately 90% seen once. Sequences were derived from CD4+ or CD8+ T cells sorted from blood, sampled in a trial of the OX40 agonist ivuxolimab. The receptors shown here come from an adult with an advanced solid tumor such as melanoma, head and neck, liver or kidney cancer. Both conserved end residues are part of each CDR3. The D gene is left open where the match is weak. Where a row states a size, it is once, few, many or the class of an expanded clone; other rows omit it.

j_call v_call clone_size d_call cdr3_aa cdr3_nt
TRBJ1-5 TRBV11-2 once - CASSTGPGNQPQHF TGTGCCAGCAGCACGGGACCCGGCAATCAGCCCCAGCATTTT
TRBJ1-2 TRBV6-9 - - CASRGARSYGYTF TGTGCCAGCAGGGGGGCGCGGAGCTATGGCTACACCTTC
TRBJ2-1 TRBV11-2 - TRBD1 CASSPDRGSYNEQFF TGTGCCAGCAGTCCCGACAGGGGCTCCTACAATGAGCAGTTCTTC
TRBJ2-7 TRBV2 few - CASSEERTYEQYF TGTGCCAGCAGTGAAGAGCGAACCTACGAGCAGTACTTC
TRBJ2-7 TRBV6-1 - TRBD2 CASRNIAGGLGEQYF TGTGCCAGCAGAAATATAGCGGGAGGGTTAGGCGAGCAGTACTTC
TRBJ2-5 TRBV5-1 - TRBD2 CASSPPGGQTKQETQYF TGCGCCAGCAGCCCGCCGGGGGGGCAGACGAAGCAAGAGACCCAGTACTTC
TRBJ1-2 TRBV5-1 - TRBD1 CASSSDRGLGHGYTF TGCGCCAGCAGCTCAGACAGGGGGCTTGGTCATGGCTACACCTTC
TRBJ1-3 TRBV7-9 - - CASSQQVSGNTIYF TGTGCCAGCAGCCAACAGGTCTCTGGAAACACCATATATTTT
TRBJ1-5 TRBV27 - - CASLRVQPNQPQHF TGTGCCAGCCTAAGGGTACAGCCGAATCAGCCCCAGCATTTT
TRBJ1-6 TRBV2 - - CASSVNALYNSPLHF TGTGCCAGCAGTGTTAATGCCTTGTATAATTCACCCCTCCACTTT
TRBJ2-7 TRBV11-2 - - CASSFGRSEGYEQYF TGTGCCAGCAGCTTCGGTAGGAGCGAGGGCTACGAGCAGTACTTC
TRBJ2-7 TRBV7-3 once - CASSLAPGSYEQYF TGTGCCAGCAGCTTAGCCCCAGGGTCCTACGAGCAGTACTTC
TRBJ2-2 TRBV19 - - CASSTHNTGELFF TGTGCCAGTAGTACCCACAACACCGGGGAGCTGTTTTTT
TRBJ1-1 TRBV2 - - CASRVSNTEAFF TGTGCCAGCAGGGTAAGCAACACTGAAGCTTTCTTT
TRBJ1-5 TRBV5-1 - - CASSLGSSDTQPQHF TGCGCCAGCAGCTTGGGGTCGTCGGACACCCAGCCCCAGCATTTT
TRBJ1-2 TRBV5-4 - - CASSLAVENYGYTF TGTGCCAGCAGCTTGGCCGTGGAGAACTATGGCTACACCTTC
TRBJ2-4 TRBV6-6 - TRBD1 CASRTGGPKNIQYF TGTGCCAGCAGGACAGGGGGCCCCAAAAACATTCAGTACTTC
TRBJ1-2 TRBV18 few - CASSPGSDYGYTF TGTGCCAGCTCACCAGGGTCGGACTATGGCTACACCTTC
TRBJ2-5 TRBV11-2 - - CASSLGLREESGETQYF TGTGCCAGCAGCTTAGGGCTCAGGGAGGAGAGCGGGGAGACCCAGTACTTC
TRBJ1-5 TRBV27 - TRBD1 CAKTPTGFNQPQHF TGTGCCAAGACCCCGACAGGGTTCAATCAGCCCCAGCATTTT
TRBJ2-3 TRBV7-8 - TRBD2 CASSPLGRGGTDTQYF TGTGCCAGCAGCCCATTGGGGCGGGGGGGCACAGATACGCAGTATTTT
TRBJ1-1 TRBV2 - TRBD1 CASNDRGELYAFF TGTGCCAGCAATGACAGGGGAGAGTTGTATGCTTTCTTT
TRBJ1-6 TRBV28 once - CASSQPYNSPLHF TGTGCCAGCAGTCAGCCCTATAATTCACCCCTCCACTTT
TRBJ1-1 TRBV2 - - CASRPDSTNTEAFF TGTGCCAGCAGACCGGACAGTACGAACACTGAAGCTTTCTTT
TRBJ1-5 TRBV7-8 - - CASSFSRLHNQPQHF TGTGCCAGCAGCTTTAGCCGGTTACACAATCAGCCCCAGCATTTT
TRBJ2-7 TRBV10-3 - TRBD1 CAISAGTGVDEQYF TGTGCCATCAGTGCCGGGACAGGGGTCGACGAGCAGTACTTC
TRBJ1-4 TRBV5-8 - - CASSLSVANEKLFF TGTGCCAGCAGCTTAAGCGTGGCTAATGAAAAACTGTTTTTT
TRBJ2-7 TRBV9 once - CASSVGQNGIYEQYF TGTGCCAGCAGCGTAGGACAGAATGGGATCTACGAGCAGTACTTC
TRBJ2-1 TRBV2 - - CASNLVGNEQFF TGTGCCAGTAACCTGGTGGGGAATGAGCAGTTCTTC
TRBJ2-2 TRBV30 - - CAWGPNTGELFF TGTGCCTGGGGACCTAACACCGGGGAGCTGTTTTTT
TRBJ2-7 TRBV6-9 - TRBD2 CASRTSGNYEQYF TGTGCCAGCAGAACTAGCGGGAACTACGAGCAGTACTTC
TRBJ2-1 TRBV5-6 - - CASSLILSADFKQFF TGTGCCAGCAGCTTGATATTATCGGCGGACTTTAAGCAGTTCTTC
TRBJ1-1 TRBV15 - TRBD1 CATSRGQGGIGAEAFF TGTGCCACCAGCAGAGGACAGGGTGGAATTGGGGCTGAAGCTTTCTTT
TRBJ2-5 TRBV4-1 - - CASSQVTGRETQYF TGCGCCAGCAGCCAAGTTACGGGCAGAGAGACCCAGTACTTC
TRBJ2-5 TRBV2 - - CASRQGPNPETQYF TGTGCCAGCAGACAGGGACCGAACCCCGAGACCCAGTACTTC
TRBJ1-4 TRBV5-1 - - CASSLQAGDNEKLFF TGCGCCAGCAGCTTACAAGCAGGGGATAATGAAAAACTGTTTTTT